These 26 T cell receptor beta chains were sequenced from one sample in a study of CD8+CD57+ T cells in acquired aplastic anemia. Template material for TCR beta VDJ and CDR3 profiling consisted of genomic DNA. TCRdb itself ran the reads through MiXCR, one entry per CDR3 protein. The sample comprises around 150,000 distinct CDR3 sequences, around 40% of which are singletons, and 1.1% rests with the top ten. Sequenced input: sorted CD4+, CD8+, or CD8+CD57+ T cells (not recorded which) from PBMCs. These receptors were taken from a human donor in good health.

This chain uses TRBV3-1 with TRBJ1-6; a possible D gene is TRBD1 (6 bases). The germline V gene encodes CDR1 LGHDT and CDR2 YNNKEL (reference sequence). The CDR3 consists of 17 residues. Trimming cost V 3 bases and J 4 bases, with 16 bases left between them. In DNA form, the CDR3 reads TGTGCCAGCAGCCACAGGGGTCGAGGGGCTTATAATTCACCCCTCCACTTT. Translating gives CASSHRGRGAYNSPLHF.

The chain is built from TRBV10-3 and TRBJ1-5; D is perhaps TRBD1 (5 bases). The CDR3 totals 13 residues. Trimming removed 10 bases at V and 5 bases at J, with 15 bases between. Per germline, CDR1 ENHRY and CDR2 SYGVKD. CDR3 sequence reads: CATHVGQDQPQHF. CDR3 coding DNA: TGTGCCACGCACGTAGGACAAGATCAGCCCCAGCATTTT.

This clonotype occurred many times. The chain couples TRBV5-4 to TRBJ2-7, with 7 positions matching TRBD2. Germline CDR1 SGHNT, CDR2 YYREEE (reference sequence). V was clipped by 1 base and J by 3 bases; unmatched bases: 4. The CDR3 sequence is 14 residues long. The CDR3 nucleotides read TGTGCCAGCAGCTTGTTGGGGGGGGGCTACGAGCAGTACTTC. Protein: CASSLLGGGYEQYF. The variable domain in full, with the rest retrieved from reference TRBV5-4 and TRBJ2-7, is ETGVTQSPTHLIKTRGQQVTLRCSSQSGHNTVSWYQQALGQGPQFIFQYYREEENGRGNFPPRFSGLQFPNYSSELNVNALELDDSALYLCASSLLGGGYEQYFGPGTRLTVT.

The CDR3 nucleotides read TGTGCCAGTAGTGGAGCCATTACAGATACGCAGTATTTT. Translation gives CASSGAITDTQYF. J is TRBJ2-3 and V is TRBV19; D remains unclear. The CDR3 extends over 13 amino acids. Trimming cost V 5 bases and J 3 bases, with 9 bases left between them. Germline CDR1 LNHDA, CDR2 SQIVND (reference sequence).

The V and J genes are TRBV25-1 and TRBJ1-1; perhaps TRBD1 as D (6 bases). CDR3 length: 13 residues. Germline-derived CDR1 and CDR2 are MGHDK and SYGVNS. Trimming pared 4 bases from V and 4 bases from J, leaving 10 bases between. The CDR3 loop reads CASSATGSTEAFF. The CDR3 DNA reads TGTGCCAGCAGTGCGACAGGTTCCACTGAAGCTTTCTTT.

Written as DNA, the CDR3 is TGTGCCAGCAGCTTGCCAGGGACAGATACGCAGTATTTT. This codes for CASSLPGTDTQYF. The chain is built from TRBV7-9 and TRBJ2-3; perhaps TRBD1 as D (5 bases). Trimming left V 3 bases short and J 3 bases short, with 7 bases between. This CDR3 contains 13 residues. Germline V gene data show CDR1 as SEHNR and CDR2 as FQNEAQ (reference sequence).

This clonotype came up many times. The chain links TRBV6-1 to TRBJ2-7, with D tentatively TRBD1 (6 bases). V shed 6 bases and J shed 6 bases, with 9 bases lying between them. Germline CDR1 reads MNHNS; CDR2 reads SASEGT. The CDR3 extends over 11 amino acids. The CDR3 region has the DNA TGTGCCAGCAGACAGGGCTCCGAGCAGTACTTC. Protein product: CASRQGSEQYF.

This clonotype appeared many times. The V call is TRBV5-1, the J call TRBJ2-3; 8 nucleotides line up with TRBD2. The junction had 6 bases not matched to a gene; V was cut back by 4 bases and J by 5 bases. The germline gives CDR1 SGHRS, CDR2 YFSETQ. This CDR3 region has 14 residues. As DNA, the CDR3 is TGCGCCAGCAGCGTCGGGAGGGCCGGAGATACGCAGTATTTT. Amino acid sequence: CASSVGRAGDTQYF.

J is TRBJ1-2 and V is TRBV7-9; D unclear. V was pared by 5 bases and J by 1 base, with 5 bases between. This CDR3 comprises 12 residues. Germline values: CDR1 SEHNR, CDR2 FQNEAQ (reference sequence). The CDR3 is CASSPINYGYTF. CDR3 DNA sequence: TGTGCCAGCAGCCCGATTAACTATGGCTACACCTTC. Combining the CDR3 with reference TRBV7-9 and TRBJ1-2 gives the whole variable domain DTGVSQNPRHKITKRGQNVTFRCDPISEHNRLYWYRQTLGQGPEFLTYFQNEAQLEKSRLLSDRFSAERPKGSFSTLEIQRTEQGDSAMYLCASSPINYGYTFGSGTRLTVV.

V usage is TRBV4-1 and J usage is TRBJ2-7; no reliable D call. The V end lost 1 base, the J end lost 4 bases, and 14 bases lay between the germline ends. The CDR3 loop spans 15 amino acids. Germline lookup yields CDR1 MGHRA and CDR2 YSYEKL. CDR3 sequence (DNA): TGCGCCAGCAGCCAAGCGAGTACGTTTCGTTACGAGCAGTACTTC. This sequence encodes CASSQASTFRYEQYF.

V is TRBV7-9 and J is TRBJ2-1; TRBD2 agrees at 7 bases. V lost 1 base, J lost 10 bases, and 1 base stayed unmatched. The CDR3 contains 12 residues. Germline V gives CDR1 SEHNR, CDR2 FQNEAQ (reference sequence). The CDR3 region has the DNA TGTGCCAGCAGCTTAGAAGCGGGGGAGCAGTTCTTC. This sequence encodes CASSLEAGEQFF.

This clonotype turned up a few times. At one of its ends the junction is not consistent with the germline gene, which may arise from a read error. CDR3 region: CASSETPLSTGAFF. The CDR3 nucleotides are TGCGCCAGCAGTGAAACGCCTTTGAGCACTGGAGCTTTCTTT. This sequence joins TRBV10-1 and TRBJ1-1, with no clear D. Germline values: CDR1 WNHNN, CDR2 SYGVQD (reference sequence). This CDR3 region has 14 residues.

This clonotype was recorded a few times. The chain uses TRBV7-9 and TRBJ2-1, with 7 bases lining up with TRBD2. This CDR3 comprises 18 residues. In germline, CDR1 is SEHNR, CDR2 FQNEAQ (reference sequence). The J segment lost 0 bases and the V segment lost 3 bases, leaving 11 bases of the junction unmatched. DNA for the CDR3: TGTGCCAGCAGCTTTAGTTGGGGTGGGAGGGGCTCCTACAATGAGCAGTTCTTC. Residues: CASSFSWGGRGSYNEQFF.

This clonotype was detected ten times or more. The chain carries TRBV10-3 and TRBJ1-1, with no clear D. The CDR3 spans 12 residues. Trimming took 11 bases from V and 3 from J, leaving 13 bases between them. The germline V gene encodes CDR1 ENHRY and CDR2 SYGVKD. The DNA for the CDR3 is TGTGCCGTACGCCCGGAGGACACTGAAGCTTTCTTT. Its protein product is CAVRPEDTEAFF.

The J gene is TRBJ2-7, the V gene TRBV13; D may be TRBD1 or TRBD2 (5 bases each). This CDR3 spans 15 amino acids. Trimming took off 8 bases at V and 0 bases at J, with 17 bases between the two ends. Germline-derived CDR1 and CDR2 are PRHDT and FYEKMQ (reference sequence). The CDR3 DNA sequence: TGTGCCAGCCGGAATAACTGGGGACCCTCCTACGAGCAGTACTTC. This codes for CASRNNWGPSYEQYF.

Concerning this clonotype itself: A read error is possible here, since a much larger clone lies one base away. The genes are TRBV6-2 or TRBV6-3 and TRBJ1-2, with 10 bases aligning to TRBD1. The germline CDR1 and CDR2 sequences are MNHEY and SVGEGT. The ends lost 11 bases at V and 4 bases at J; junction bases unmatched: 4. The CDR3 has 12 residues. This chain's CDR3 is CAGGQGGYGYTF. CDR3 sequence (DNA): TGTGCCGGCGGACAGGGGGGCTATGGCTACACCTTC.

This clonotype was observed at least ten times. This chain joins TRBV19 and TRBJ2-7; 8 nucleotides line up with TRBD1. The CDR3 has 14 amino acids. V lost 1 base to trimming and J lost 3 bases; unmatched junction nucleotides: 2. CDR1 is LNHDA and CDR2 is SQIVND in the germline V gene (reference sequence). CDR3 in DNA: TGTGCCAGTAGTATAGCAGGGGGCGGCTACGAGCAGTACTTC. It translates to CASSIAGGGYEQYF.

The chain recombines TRBV20-1 with TRBJ1-5, with 7 bases matching TRBD1. This CDR3 has 13 amino acids. V lost 5 bases and J lost 3; bases outside the gene matches: 4. The germline CDR1 and CDR2 sequences are DFQATT and SNEGSKA (reference sequence). The CDR3 coding sequence is TGCAGTGCTTGGACAGGTTACAATCAGCCCCAGCATTTT. Protein: CSAWTGYNQPQHF.

This clonotype showed up many times. A junction boundary mismatches the germline segment, possibly from a read error. J is TRBJ1-1 and V is TRBV19; D is ambiguous. CDR1 and CDR2 (germline): LNHDA, SQIVND (reference sequence). The CDR3 is 11 amino acids. The DNA for the CDR3 is TGCGCCAGCAGAGGGAACACTGAAGCTTTCTTT. It encodes CASRGNTEAFF.

In the case of this clonotype: This sequence may be a read error, since a much larger clone differs from it by one base. The CDR3 DNA is TGTGCCATCAGTTACTCGACAGGGGGCAACGAGCAGTACTTC. It encodes CAISYSTGGNEQYF. The genes are TRBV10-3 and TRBJ2-7; 10 positions agree with TRBD1. Germline trimming cut 5 bases from V and 5 bases from J; bases unmatched to any gene: 6. CDR3 size: 14 residues. Germline loops: CDR1 ENHRY, CDR2 SYGVKD.

The chain has TRBV11-1 and TRBJ1-3; D gene unclear. The CDR3 runs 15 residues. Germline CDR1 reads SGHAT; CDR2 reads FQDESV (reference sequence). V was trimmed by 0 bases and J by 4 bases, leaving 10 bases between them. The CDR3 coding sequence is TGTGCCAGCAGCTTAGCATTGGGGATCGGAAACACCATATATTTT. Its translation is CASSLALGIGNTIYF. Together with reference TRBV11-1 and TRBJ1-3, the CDR3 gives the full variable domain: EAEVAQSPRYKITEKSQAVAFWCDPISGHATLYWYRQILGQGPELLVQFQDESVVDDSQLPKDRFSAERLKGVDSTLKIQPAELGDSAMYLCASSLALGIGNTIYFGEGSWLTVV.

Note on this clonotype: At one end, the junction sequence differs from germline, possibly due to a read error. CDR3 sequence: CASAGRTEALF. For the CDR3, the DNA is TGTGCTAGTGCCGGACGCACTGAAGCTCTCTTT. The chain uses TRBV12-5 and TRBJ1-1; D is unclear. Per germline, CDR1 LGHNT and CDR2 FRNRAP. This CDR3 spans 11 amino acids.

Comments on this clonotype: Mismatch with germline at one junction end may stem from a read error. The chain couples TRBV10-3 to TRBJ1-5, with TRBD1 matching over 12 bases. This CDR3 is 18 amino acids long. Germline CDR1 ENHRY, CDR2 SYGVKD. The CDR3 loop is CASSDEGTGGRGRQPQHF. The CDR3 DNA reads TGTGCCAGCAGTGATGAGGGGACAGGGGGCAGGGGTCGGCAGCCCCAGCATTTT.

The rearrangement uses TRBV5-6 and TRBJ2-1; a possible D gene is TRBD1 (6 bases). Germline V gene data show CDR1 as SGHDT and CDR2 as YYEEEE. The CDR3 is 16 amino acids. The V gene lost 4 bases and the J gene lost 0 bases, with 14 bases spanning the gap. In DNA, the CDR3 is TGTGCCAGCAGCGGGGGCGGACAGAGCTCCTACAATGAGCAGTTCTTC. It is translated as CASSGGGQSSYNEQFF.

This clonotype was found a few times. The CDR3 sequence is CASSLITGPYEQYF. As DNA, the CDR3 is TGTGCCAGCAGTTTAATTACAGGGCCTTACGAGCAGTACTTC. The chain carries TRBV27 and TRBJ2-7; tentative D call: TRBD1 (6 bases). The germline gives CDR1 MNHEY, CDR2 SMNVEV (reference sequence). Trimming stripped 2 bases from V and 4 bases from J, with 12 bases between. This CDR3 has 14 amino acids.

This clonotype was observed at least ten times. The genes are TRBV2 and TRBJ1-5; no firm D call. CDR3 length: 14 amino acids. Trimming removed 2 bases at V and 5 bases at J, with 10 bases between. Germline lookup yields CDR1 SNHLY and CDR2 FYNNEI. CDR3 sequence (DNA): TGTGCCAGCAGTGAAAGCAGTGACGATCAGCCCCAGCATTTT. Translated, it gives CASSESSDDQPQHF.